This T cell receptor (beta chain) was captured in a study of control samples from healthy donors and cancer patients (dated by TCRdb to 2019 to 2021). Library preparation used the immunoSEQ multiplex PCR assay. In TCRdb, the immuneACCESS table is reduced to in-frame sequences with V and J assigned. These tables do not hold every clone; where another copy was compared, an unresolved V gene accounts for under half, and the others remain unexplained. This sample holds 150,000 to 200,000 clones; around 94% were observed only once. Clones ranked in the top ten supply 1.2% to 1.5% of the sample. In the case of this clone: The antigen it recognizes is unknown. One base away there is no much larger clone; base qualities are not given.

From the germline V gene (reference sequence), CDR1 is MNHEY and CDR2 is SMNVEV. V is reduced by 5 bases and J by 2 bases, leaving a spacing of 15 bases between them. Measured from the cysteine to the phenylalanine, the CDR3 is 15 residues long. Of all the DNA, just the CDR3 is kept, 45 bases in frame from base 1. The rearrangement joined TRBV27 to TRBJ1-1; possibly the D gene is TRBD1, per 5 matching bases. The sample consisted of blood. This sequence originates from a man aged 25-45 years in good health. The CDR3 reads as follows: CASSPGGGRNTEAFF. The base sequence is TGTGCCAGCAGTCCTGGGGGAGGCAGAAACACTGAAGCTTTCTTT.